This T cell receptor beta chain was identified during a study of PD-1 blockade in mismatch repair-deficient tumors. Study as a whole: Patients had approximately 13 mismatch repair-deficient cancer types, all previously treated and progressing.

Points on this clone: Its matching antigen is unknown.

Study-wide points: Tumor-resident clones, often undetectable pretreatment in blood, expanded then contracted after pembrolizumab.

The germline V gene encodes CDR1 PRHDT and CDR2 FYEKMQ (reference sequence). Trimming took 4 bases from V and 4 from J, leaving 16 bases between them. This CDR3 spans 15 amino acids. Every patient had mismatch repair deficiency by PCR or immunohistochemistry. Clones were read by immunoSEQ multiplex PCR, and TCRdb kept only the in-frame ones, dropping some. The table lists roughly 120,000 clones, 88% of them singletons, with 10% to 15% in the top ten. This clonotype was sampled from an adult with mismatch repair-deficient cancer. The material was peripheral blood, obtained roughly 67 weeks after starting pembrolizumab. This chain links TRBV13 with TRBJ2-5; weak D call: TRBD2 (5 bases). CDR3 region: CASSSRAVPLETQYF. Here the CDR3 DNA reads TGTGCCAGCAGCTCACGAGCGGTGCCTCTAGAGACCCAGTACTTC. Together with reference TRBV13 and TRBJ2-5, the CDR3 gives the full variable domain: AAGVIQSPRHLIKEKRETATLKCYPIPRHDTVYWYQQGPGQDPQFLISFYEKMQSDKGSIPDRFSAQQFSDYHSELNMSSLELGDSALYFCASSSRAVPLETQYFGPGTRLLVL.